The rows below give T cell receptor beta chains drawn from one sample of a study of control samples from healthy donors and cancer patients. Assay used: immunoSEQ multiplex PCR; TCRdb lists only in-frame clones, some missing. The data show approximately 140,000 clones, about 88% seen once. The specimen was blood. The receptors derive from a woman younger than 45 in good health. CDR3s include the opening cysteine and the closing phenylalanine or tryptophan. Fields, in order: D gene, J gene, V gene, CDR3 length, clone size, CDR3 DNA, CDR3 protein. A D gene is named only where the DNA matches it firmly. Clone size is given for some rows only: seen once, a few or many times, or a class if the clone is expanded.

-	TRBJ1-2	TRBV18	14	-	TGTGCCAGCTCACCAACGGACGTCCACTATGGCTACACCTTC	CASSPTDVHYGYTF
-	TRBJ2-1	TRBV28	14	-	TGTGCCAGCAGTCGAATTAGCGGCCACAATGAGCAGTTCTTC	CASSRISGHNEQFF
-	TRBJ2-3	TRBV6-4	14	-	TGTGCCAGCAGCACAGGGACCACCACAGATACGCAGTATTTT	CASSTGTTTDTQYF
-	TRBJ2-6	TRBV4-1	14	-	TGCGCCAGCAGCCAAAATCTGGGGGCCAACGTCCTGACTTTC	CASSQNLGANVLTF
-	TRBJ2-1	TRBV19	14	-	TGTGCCAGTAGTATATCCAGGGACTACAATGAGCAGTTCTTC	CASSISRDYNEQFF
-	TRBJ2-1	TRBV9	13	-	TGTGCCAGCAGCGTAGGGGACCAGGATTCTCCGTTCTTC	CASSVGDQDSPFF
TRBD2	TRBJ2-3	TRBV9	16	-	TGTGCCAGCAGCGGGACCGGGACTAGCGGGAGAGGGACGCAGTATTTT	CASSGTGTSGRGTQYF
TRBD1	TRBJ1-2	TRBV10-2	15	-	TGCGCCAGCAGTGAATGGGACAGTTCCAAGGGTGGCTACACCTTC	CASSEWDSSKGGYTF
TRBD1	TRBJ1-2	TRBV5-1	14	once	TGCGCCAGCAGCGTACAGGGGTCGCAACATGGCTACACCTTC	CASSVQGSQHGYTF
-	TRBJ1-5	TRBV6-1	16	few	TGTGCCAGCAGTGAAGCAATAGGACAGCCAAATCAGCCCCAGCATTTT	CASSEAIGQPNQPQHF
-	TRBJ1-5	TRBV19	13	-	TGTGCCAGTAGTCCCTGGGTGAATCAGCCCCAGCATTTT	CASSPWVNQPQHF